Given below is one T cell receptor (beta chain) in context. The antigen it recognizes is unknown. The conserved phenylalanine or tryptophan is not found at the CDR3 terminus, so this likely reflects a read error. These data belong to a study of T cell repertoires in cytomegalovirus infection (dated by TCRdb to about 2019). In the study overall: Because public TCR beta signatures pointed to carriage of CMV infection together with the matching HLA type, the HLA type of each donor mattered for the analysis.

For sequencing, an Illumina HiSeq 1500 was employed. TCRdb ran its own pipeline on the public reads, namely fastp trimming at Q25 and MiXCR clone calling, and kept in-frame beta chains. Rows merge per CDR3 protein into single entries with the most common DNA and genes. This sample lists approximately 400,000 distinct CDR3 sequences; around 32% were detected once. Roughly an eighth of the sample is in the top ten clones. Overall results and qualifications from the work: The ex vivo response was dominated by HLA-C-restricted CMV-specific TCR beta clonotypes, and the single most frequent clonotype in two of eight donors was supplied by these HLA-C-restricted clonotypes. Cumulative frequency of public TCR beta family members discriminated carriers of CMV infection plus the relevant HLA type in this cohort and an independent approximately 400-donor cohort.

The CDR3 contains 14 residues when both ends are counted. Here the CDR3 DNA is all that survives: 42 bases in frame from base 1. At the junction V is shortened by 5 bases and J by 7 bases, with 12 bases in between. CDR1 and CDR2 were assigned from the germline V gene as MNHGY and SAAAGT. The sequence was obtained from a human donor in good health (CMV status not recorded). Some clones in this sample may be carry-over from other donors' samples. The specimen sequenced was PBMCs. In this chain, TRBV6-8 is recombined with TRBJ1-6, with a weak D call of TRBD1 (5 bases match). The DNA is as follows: TGTGCCAGCAGTGGGGGACGGGAAAATTCACCCCTCCACAGT. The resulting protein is CASSGGRENSPLHS.